The clone carrying this T cell receptor (beta chain) appeared a single time. Its target is unknown. These data originate in a study of beta chain features in type 1 diabetes. General study results and limits: When Type 1 diabetes patients were examined, their TCRB CDR3s proved moderately but significantly shorter in all four CD4+ subsets.

Reverse transcribing all isolated RNA meant expressed TCRB transcripts were sequenced. Profiling relied on immunoSEQ multiplex PCR, and the TCRdb table lists in-frame clones only, not all of them. This sample has about 14,000 clones, with approximately 69% found just once. This CDR3 region has 14 residues. CDR1 is LNHDA and CDR2 is SQIVND in the germline V gene (reference sequence). V lost 4 bases and J lost 1; bases outside the gene matches: 1. This chain uses TRBV19 with TRBJ2-7, with 10 bases matching TRBD2. Sequencing was performed on stem cell memory CD4+ T cells from blood. The sequence derives from a woman between 18 and 29 years old with type 1 diabetes. The DNA for the CDR3 is TGTGCCAGTAGTACTAGCGGGAGTTCCTACGAGCAGTACTTC. Translated: CASSTSGSSYEQYF.